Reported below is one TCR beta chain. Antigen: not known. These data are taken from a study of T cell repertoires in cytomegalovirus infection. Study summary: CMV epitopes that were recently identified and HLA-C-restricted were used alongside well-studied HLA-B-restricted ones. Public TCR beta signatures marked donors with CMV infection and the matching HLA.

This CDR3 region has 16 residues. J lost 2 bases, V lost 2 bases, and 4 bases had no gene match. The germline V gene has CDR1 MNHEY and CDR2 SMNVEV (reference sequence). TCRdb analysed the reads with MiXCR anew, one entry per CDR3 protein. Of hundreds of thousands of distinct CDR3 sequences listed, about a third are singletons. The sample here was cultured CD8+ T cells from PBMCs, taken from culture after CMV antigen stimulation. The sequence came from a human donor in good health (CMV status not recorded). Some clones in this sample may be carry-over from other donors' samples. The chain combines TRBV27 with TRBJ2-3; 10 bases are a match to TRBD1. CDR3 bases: TGTGCCAGCAGTTTACGACAGGGGGCGCTCACAGATACGCAGTATTTT. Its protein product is CASSLRQGALTDTQYF.